One T cell receptor (beta chain) is described in this entry. The entry originates in a study of control samples from healthy donors and cancer patients. Sequenced by immunoSEQ multiplex PCR; TCRdb stores in-frame clones only, minus some. This table holds around 150,000 clones, 70% to 90% found once. Material: blood. The receptor's source is a man aged 30 to 39 in good health.

CDR3 loop: CASSPGHGEAFF. The DNA of the CDR3 is TGTGCCAGCAGCCCAGGGCACGGGGAAGCTTTCTTT. The V and J genes are TRBV9 and TRBJ1-1; D possibly corresponds to TRBD1 (5 bases). The CDR3 is 12 residues long. V lost 4 bases, J lost 8 bases, and 12 bases lay in between. Germline V gene lookup returns CDR1 SGDLS and CDR2 YYNGEE.